A selection of T cell receptor beta chains follows, all from one sample in a study of T cells in Graves' hyperthyroidism and ophthalmopathy. Each CDR3 protein gets one entry after TCRdb re-called the multiplex PCR reads with MiXCR. The sample carries a few hundred thousand distinct CDR3 sequences, around 21% recorded once. Sequenced sample: blood. The receptors derive from a man aged 18 to 29 with Graves' hyperthyroidism. The CDR3 runs from the conserved cysteine through the conserved F or W. The D gene is left open where the match is weak. Only part of the rows carry a size: once, few, many, or a class if the clone is expanded.

NA | TRBJ1-1 | NA | TRBV30 | TGTGCCTGGAGCTGGGGAACTGAAGCTTTCTTT | CAWSWGTEAFF
NA | TRBJ2-7 | NA | TRBV5-1 | TGCGCCAGCAGCAAAGGGGGTAGCTCCTACGAGCAGTACTTC | CASSKGGSSYEQYF
NA | TRBJ1-5 | NA | TRBV6-5 | TGTGCCAGCAGTTGGGCAGGGGTGGGGGATCAGCCCCAGCATTTT | CASSWAGVGDQPQHF
many | TRBJ1-1 | NA | TRBV4-2 | TGTGCCAGCAGGGGGTATATGAACACTGAAGCTTTCTTT | CASRGYMNTEAFF
few | TRBJ2-5 | NA | TRBV14 | TGTGCCAGCAGCCAAGCATCGAGGGCCCAGTACTTC | CASSQASRAQYF
many | TRBJ2-2 | TRBD1 | TRBV6-1 | TGTGCCAGCACCCGGGACAGGGCGAACACCGGGGAGCTGTTTTTT | CASTRDRANTGELFF
NA | TRBJ1-2 | NA | TRBV3-1 | TGTGCCAGCAGCCAAGATTCGGGACCCTCACCTGGCTACACCTTC | CASSQDSGPSPGYTF
many | TRBJ2-2 | NA | TRBV6-1 | TGTGCCAGCAGTGTAGTAAACACCGGGGAGCTGTTTTTT | CASSVVNTGELFF
NA | TRBJ1-5 | TRBD1 | TRBV12-3/TRBV12-4 | TGTGCCAGCAGTCCAGGACAGGTTAGCAATCAGCCCCAGCATTTT | CASSPGQVSNQPQHF
many | TRBJ2-2 | NA | TRBV28 | TGTGCCAGCAGTTTTGGGCTCGGGGACACCGGGGAGCTGTTTTTT | CASSFGLGDTGELFF
NA | TRBJ1-5 | TRBD1 | TRBV19 | TGTGCCAGTAGTCCAACCACCGGGACAGGAGGCAGGTTGAATCAGCCCCAGCATTTT | CASSPTTGTGGRLNQPQHF
many | TRBJ1-1 | NA | TRBV4-1 | TGCGCCAGCAGAAAAACAGGGAACACTGAAGCTTTCTTT | CASRKTGNTEAFF
NA | TRBJ2-7 | NA | TRBV6-1 | TGTGCCAGCAGCCAAGCTTGGGGCAGCTCCTACGAGCAGTACTTC | CASSQAWGSSYEQYF
many | TRBJ2-2 | TRBD1 | TRBV6-1 | TGTGCCAGCAAAGGACAGGCCGGGGAGCTGTTTTTT | CASKGQAGELFF
many | TRBJ1-1 | NA | TRBV12-5 | TGTGCTAGTGGTTTGGGAGTGGGGACTGAAACTTTCTTT | CASGLGVGTETFF
many | TRBJ1-5 | TRBD1 | TRBV7-2 | TGTGCCAGCAGCTACAGGACAGGGGAGGGCCAGCCCCAGCATTTT | CASSYRTGEGQPQHF
many | TRBJ2-7 | TRBD1 | TRBV5-1 | TGCGCCAGCAGCGGACAGGGGGCACCCTACGAGCAGTACTTC | CASSGQGAPYEQYF
many | TRBJ1-1 | NA | TRBV6-2/TRBV6-3 | TGTGCCAGCAGTTACCCGGGACTCACTGAAGCTTTCTTT | CASSYPGLTEAFF
few | TRBJ2-2 | NA | TRBV5-1 | TGCGCCAGCAGGGGGACTCCTTCGAACACCGGGGAGCTGTTTTTT | CASRGTPSNTGELFF
many | TRBJ1-1 | NA | TRBV5-1 | TGCGCCAGCAGCTTGGTACCGGACAGAAAGACTGAAGCTTTCTTT | CASSLVPDRKTEAFF
few | TRBJ1-2 | NA | TRBV29-1 | TGCAGCGTTAATAAAAGAGGCCCCCCCATCGGCTACACCTTC | CSVNKRGPPIGYTF
many | TRBJ1-1 | NA | TRBV7-9 | TGTGCCAGCAGCTTAGCCGGTGATGGGGCTTTCTTT | CASSLAGDGAFF
many | TRBJ2-7 | NA | TRBV10-3 | TGTGCCACCAGTACCGGCGGAGAGAGCTACGAGCAGTACTTC | CATSTGGESYEQYF
few | TRBJ2-7 | NA | TRBV11-1 | TGTGCCAGCAGTTCGTCCAGGGGCAACGAGCAGTACTTC | CASSSSRGNEQYF
many | TRBJ2-7 | TRBD1 | TRBV12-3/TRBV12-4 | TGTGCCAGCAGTTGGACAGGGGGCGACTACGAGCAGTACTTC | CASSWTGGDYEQYF
many | TRBJ1-1 | NA | TRBV6-1 | TGTGCCAGCAGTCGTCTGAGGAACACTGAAGCTTTCTTT | CASSRLRNTEAFF
many | TRBJ1-5 | TRBD1 | TRBV19 | TGTGCCAGTAGTGCGGACAGGAATCAGCCCCAGCATTTT | CASSADRNQPQHF
few | TRBJ1-2 | NA | TRBV6-1 | TGTGTCAGCAGTGGGGTTAGAGGCTACACCTTC | CVSSGVRGYTF
many | TRBJ1-2 | NA | TRBV7-2 | TGTGCCAGCAGCTTGGCCTCAGTAGGAGTGTCGGATGGCTACACCTTC | CASSLASVGVSDGYTF
many | TRBJ1-1 | NA | TRBV28 | TGTGCCAGCAGTTCCGACGGAGCTTTCTTT | CASSSDGAFF
many | TRBJ1-3 | TRBD1 | TRBV6-2/TRBV6-3 | TGTGCCAGCAGTTACAATTGGCCGCAGGGGGCATCTGGAAACACCATATATTTT | CASSYNWPQGASGNTIYF
many | TRBJ1-1 | TRBD1 | TRBV7-9 | TGTGCCAGCAGCCCGGCGCCACTGGGACAGGGTGCCACTGAAGCTTTCTTT | CASSPAPLGQGATEAFF
many | TRBJ1-1 | NA | TRBV28 | TGTGCCAGCAGTTTAGGGTGGGGCGCTGAAGCTTTCTTT | CASSLGWGAEAFF
many | TRBJ2-5 | TRBD2 | TRBV12-3/TRBV12-4 | TGTGCCAGCAGTTTTTCCCGCACTAGCGGGGGGGCCCATGAGACCCAGTACTTC | CASSFSRTSGGAHETQYF
few | TRBJ1-1 | TRBD1 | TRBV5-1 | TGCGCCAGCAACCTAGGGGACAGGGGATATGATAGGCGGGCGAACACTGAAGCTTTCTTT | CASNLGDRGYDRRANTEAFF
many | TRBJ2-7 | TRBD2 | TRBV2 | TGTGCCAGCAGTGAATTGGTAGTAGCGGGAGGAACCTACGAGCAGTACTTC | CASSELVVAGGTYEQYF
many | TRBJ2-7 | NA | TRBV5-1 | TGCGCCAGCAGCTTCCAGGGGATAGGCGAGCAGTACTTC | CASSFQGIGEQYF
few | TRBJ1-1 | TRBD1 | TRBV7-2 | TGTGCCAGCAGCCGACAGGGGCTTGTTGAAGCTTTCTTT | CASSRQGLVEAFF
NA | TRBJ1-6 | TRBD1 | TRBV20-1 | TGCAGTGCTAGAAACAGGGGGAGTGGGTCACCCCTCCACTTT | CSARNRGSGSPLHF
once | TRBJ1-5 | NA | TRBV4-1 | TGCGCCAGCAGCCTAAACCCTGTCGGTCAGCCCCAGCATTTT | CASSLNPVGQPQHF
many | TRBJ2-5 | NA | TRBV15 | TGTGCCACCAGCAGAGATAAGGGGGAAGAGACCCAGTACTTC | CATSRDKGEETQYF
many | TRBJ1-2 | NA | TRBV15 | TGTGCCACCAGCCAGACAGGCGGTTATGGCTACACCTTC | CATSQTGGYGYTF